The 2 T cell receptor beta chains below come from one sample, sequenced in a study of blood T cell repertoires in COVID-19. TCRdb's copy holds only in-frame clones and misses some; the assay was immunoSEQ multiplex PCR. The sample includes fewer than 350,000 clones, 70% to 90% of them seen just once. Sequenced material: peripheral blood. Receptors originate from a woman aged 45-60 years who had recovered from COVID-19.

The chain is built from TRBV11-2 and TRBJ2-7; 7 bases are shared with TRBD2. V lost 5 bases to trimming and J lost 4 bases; unmatched junction nucleotides: 11. Germline loops: CDR1 SGHAT, CDR2 FQNNGV. The CDR3 contains 15 residues. CDR3 sequence reads: CASSRNSGGSYEQYF. As DNA, the CDR3 is TGTGCCAGCAGCCGTAATAGCGGCGGGAGTTACGAGCAGTACTTC.

This clone was seen once. Here the CDR3 reads CASRSGTSGGQETQYF. The CDR3 nucleotides read TGTGCCAGCAGGTCCGGGACTAGCGGGGGCCAAGAGACCCAGTACTTC. The chain is built from TRBV2 and TRBJ2-5; 14 positions agree with TRBD2. CDR3 length: 16 residues. V lost 6 bases and J lost 1; bases outside the gene matches: 4. Germline CDR1 reads SNHLY; CDR2 reads FYNNEI. Together with reference TRBV2 and TRBJ2-5, the CDR3 gives the full variable domain: EPEVTQTPSHQVTQMGQEVILRCVPISNHLYFYWYRQILGQKVEFLVSFYNNEISEKSEIFDDQFSVERPDGSNFTLKIRSTKLEDSAMYFCASRSGTSGGQETQYFGPGTRLLVL.